One and the same sample provided the 32 T cell receptor beta chains below, sequenced in a study of graft-versus-host responses after intestinal transplantation. Generated by immunoSEQ multiplex PCR, the TCRdb table keeps only in-frame clones and is missing some. The data hold roughly 3,500 clones, with around 93% observed a single time. The material sequenced was PBMCs, taken 11 days after intestinal transplantation. The source of these receptors is a human patient who received an intestinal transplant, so some T cells may come from the graft donor.

The sample holds one count of this clone. DNA of the CDR3: TGTGCCAGCTCCGCCGACCGGGACAGGGGCCGCTCTGGAAACACCATATATTTT. Its translation is CASSADRDRGRSGNTIYF. The chain uses TRBV28 and TRBJ1-3; 10 positions match TRBD1. J lost 0 bases, V lost 8 bases, and 13 bases had no gene match. Germline V gives CDR1 MDHEN, CDR2 SYDVKM. CDR3 length: 18 residues.

This chain joins TRBV4-2 and TRBJ1-5, with D possibly TRBD1 on 6 matching bases. The V gene's germline CDR1 is LGHNA and CDR2 YNFKEQ. The CDR3 is 15 amino acids. V shed 1 base and J shed 0 bases, with 7 bases lying between them. The CDR3 bases are TGTGCCAGCAGCCAAGGGACAGTTAGCAATCAGCCCCAGCATTTT. Its protein is CASSQGTVSNQPQHF.

The chain employs TRBV2 and TRBJ2-6, with D hard to call. Germline CDR1 and CDR2: SNHLY and FYNNEI. V was trimmed by 4 bases and J by 0 bases, leaving 7 bases between them. The CDR3 loop spans 15 amino acids. CDR3 sequence: CASSGESSGANVLTF. The CDR3 DNA reads as TGTGCCAGCAGTGGAGAGAGCTCTGGGGCCAACGTCCTGACTTTC.

The V call is TRBV30, the J call TRBJ2-1; D tentatively fits TRBD1 or TRBD2 (5 bases each). This CDR3 is 13 amino acids long. Per germline, CDR1 GTSNPN and CDR2 SVGIG (reference sequence). The CDR3 DNA follows: TGTGCTCAAACCGGGGCCCTACCCCATGAGCAGTTCTTC. The encoded protein is CAQTGALPHEQFF.

This chain connects TRBV27 to TRBJ2-7; TRBD2 might be the D (5 bases). This CDR3 is 13 amino acids long. The V end was cut by 4 bases, the J end by 2 bases, with 9 bases between. Per germline, CDR1 MNHEY and CDR2 SMNVEV (reference sequence). The CDR3 protein is CASSSRGAYEQYF. The CDR3 nucleotides read TGTGCCAGCAGTTCTCGGGGAGCCTACGAGCAGTACTTC.

The rearrangement links TRBV9 to TRBJ2-6, with D tentatively TRBD2 (5 bases). The V gene's germline CDR1 is SGDLS and CDR2 YYNGEE. Trimming pared 0 bases from V and 4 bases from J, leaving 11 bases between. The CDR3 covers 16 residues. CDR3 region: CASSVDGVPGANVLTF. Here the CDR3 DNA reads TGTGCCAGCAGCGTAGACGGGGTCCCCGGGGCCAACGTCCTGACTTTC.

The chain carries TRBV13 and TRBJ2-1, with D perhaps matching TRBD2 (6 bases). This CDR3 region has 16 residues. Germline V gene sequence: CDR1 PRHDT, CDR2 FYEKMQ (reference sequence). The V and J ends lost 4 bases and 0 bases respectively, with 13 bases between them. CDR3 loop: CASSSPGLDSYNEQFF. The CDR3 nucleotides read TGTGCCAGCAGCTCCCCGGGACTGGACTCCTACAATGAGCAGTTCTTC.

A word on this clone: This sample includes further DNA sequences coding for the same CDR3. This chain connects TRBV9 to TRBJ1-5, with D perhaps TRBD1 (5 bases). CDR3 length: 14 amino acids. V was cut by 1 base and J by 9 bases, with 14 bases left in between. CDR1 and CDR2 (germline): SGDLS, YYNGEE. Here the CDR3 reads CASSVTGGGGPQHF. The DNA of the CDR3 is TGTGCCAGCAGCGTAACCGGGGGTGGGGGGCCCCAGCATTTT.

The chain joins TRBV27 to TRBJ1-1, with D maybe TRBD1 (5 bases). This CDR3 region has 12 residues. Germline values: CDR1 MNHEY, CDR2 SMNVEV (reference sequence). V lost 3 bases, J lost 7 bases, and 9 bases lay in between. The chain's CDR3 is CASSFAGSEAFF. Here the CDR3 DNA reads TGTGCCAGCAGTTTTGCAGGGAGTGAAGCTTTCTTT.

The CDR3 coding sequence is TGCGCCAGCAGCCCCGGGACTAGCGCCTACAATGAGCAGTTCTTC. This translates into CASSPGTSAYNEQFF. V and J are TRBV5-1 and TRBJ2-1; 10 bases match TRBD2. V shed 4 bases and J 2 bases; nucleotides not matched to a gene: 3. CDR1 and CDR2 (germline): SGHRS, YFSETQ. The CDR3 sequence is 15 residues long.

Concerning this clone: At one end the junction does not follow the germline gene, possibly because of a read error. V and J are TRBV15 and TRBJ2-7, with 10 bases that match TRBD1. The CDR3 runs 16 residues. The germline V gene encodes CDR1 LNHNV and CDR2 YYDKDF (reference sequence). The CDR3 region is CATSRDSVPGDRGLCF. In DNA form, the CDR3 reads TGTGCCACCAGCAGAGATTCCGTCCCCGGGGACAGGGGTTTGTGCTTC.

The chain carries TRBV23-1 and TRBJ2-5; the D gene is possibly TRBD2 (6 bases). TRBV23-1 is reported as an ORF; its role is uncertain. V lost 3 bases, J lost 2 bases, and 13 bases lay in between. This CDR3 has 15 residues. The CDR3 nucleotides are TGCGCCAGCAGTCATCGGGGGATGGGGCAAGAGACCCAGTACTTC. The encoded protein is CASSHRGMGQETQYF.

The chain is built from TRBV28 and TRBJ2-4; D gene unclear. V lost 7 bases and J lost 6, with 13 bases in between. The CDR3 is made up of 13 amino acids. The germline V gene has CDR1 MDHEN and CDR2 SYDVKM. The CDR3 nucleotides read TGTGCCAGCATGGACGCAAACGGAAACATTCAGTACTTC. Its translation: CASMDANGNIQYF.

V usage is TRBV13 and J usage is TRBJ2-1, with TRBD2 as a possible D gene (5 bases). This CDR3 contains 15 residues. V lost 5 bases and J 9 bases, leaving 20 bases between the germline ends. Germline loops: CDR1 PRHDT, CDR2 FYEKMQ (reference sequence). The CDR3 bases are TGTGCCAGCAGCGGCTCCACTACTAGGTTTGGTGAGCAGTTCTTC. Residues: CASSGSTTRFGEQFF.

The table lists this clone with a count of one. The chain employs TRBV5-8 and TRBJ2-1; 7 nucleotides align to TRBD2. V was clipped by 2 bases and J by 3 bases; unmatched bases: 2. The length of the CDR3 is 14 residues. The germline gives CDR1 SGHTS, CDR2 YDEGEE. The CDR3 DNA reads TGTGCCAGCAGCTTCGGGGGGAACTACAATGAGCAGTTCTTC. Its protein is CASSFGGNYNEQFF.

The V and J genes are TRBV30 and TRBJ1-5; D is uncertain. The germline gives CDR1 GTSNPN, CDR2 SVGIG (reference sequence). This CDR3 comprises 14 residues. V gave up 1 base and J gave up 2 bases, with 9 bases separating them. In DNA form, the CDR3 reads TGTGCCTGGAGTGAAGGGAGGGGCAATCAGCCCCAGCATTTT. Its protein is CAWSEGRGNQPQHF.

The chain joins TRBV6-1 to TRBJ2-2, with no clear D. Per the germline V gene, CDR1 is MNHNS and CDR2 is SASEGT. Trimming stripped 4 bases from V and 7 bases from J, with 16 bases between. The length of the CDR3 is 15 residues. The CDR3 reads CASSAVNSGYGELFF. For the CDR3, the DNA is TGTGCCAGCAGTGCAGTTAATTCAGGTTACGGGGAGCTGTTTTTT.

This chain connects TRBV27 to TRBJ2-7, with D maybe TRBD1 (6 bases). There are 14 residues in the CDR3. Germline V gives CDR1 MNHEY, CDR2 SMNVEV (reference sequence). Trimming took off 3 bases at V and 3 bases at J, with 12 bases between the two ends. The CDR3 nucleotides read TGTGCCAGCAGTTTGTACAGGGAGTTCTACGAGCAGTACTTC. Translated: CASSLYREFYEQYF.

This sequence joins TRBV4-3 and TRBJ1-3; D is uncertain. V gave up 0 bases and J gave up 0 bases, with 9 bases separating them. Germline CDR1 reads LGHNA; CDR2 reads YSLEER. The CDR3 extends over 16 amino acids. As DNA, the CDR3 is TGCGCCAGCAGCCAAGATCATGTCAGCTCTGGAAACACCATATATTTT. Its translation is CASSQDHVSSGNTIYF.

The chain employs TRBV10-2 and TRBJ2-5; maybe TRBD1 (5 bases). This CDR3 is 15 amino acids long. CDR1 WSHSY and CDR2 SAAADI come from the germline V gene. The germline V and J ends were trimmed by 1 base and 5 bases, with 14 bases remaining between them. CDR3: CASSEFNSGSETQYF. The CDR3 DNA reads as TGCGCCAGCAGTGAGTTTAATTCAGGGTCCGAGACCCAGTACTTC.

This chain uses TRBV29-1 with TRBJ2-1; 7 positions match TRBD2. The V gene end was trimmed by 4 bases and the J gene end by 9 bases; junction bases not matched to a gene: 9. Germline V gene sequence: CDR1 SQVTM, CDR2 ANQGSEA. This CDR3 has 13 residues. CDR3 residues: CSVGGGLVVEQFF. CDR3 DNA sequence: TGCAGCGTTGGGGGGGGTTTAGTGGTTGAGCAGTTCTTC.

J is TRBJ2-2 and V is TRBV9; perhaps D is TRBD1 or TRBD2 (5 bases each). Trimming removed 7 bases at V and 2 bases at J, with 15 bases between. There are 15 residues in the CDR3. Germline loops: CDR1 SGDLS, CDR2 YYNGEE. CDR3 DNA sequence: TGTGCCAGCGCCCGTGGGGGTCTAAACACCGGGGAGCTGTTTTTT. Translation gives CASARGGLNTGELFF.

The sample holds one count of this clone. The CDR3 nucleotides read TGTGCCAGTAGTCCCATGGGACTAGTGGCCTACAATGAGCAGTTCTTC. Its translation is CASSPMGLVAYNEQFF. This chain links TRBV19 with TRBJ2-1; 8 nucleotides line up with TRBD2. CDR3 length: 16 amino acids. Germline loops: CDR1 LNHDA, CDR2 SQIVND (reference sequence). Germline trimming cut 5 bases from V and 2 bases from J; bases unmatched to any gene: 8.

V usage is TRBV7-8 and J usage is TRBJ2-7, with D hard to call. V lost 1 base, J lost 0 bases, and 10 bases lay in between. Germline V lookup: CDR1 SGHVS, CDR2 FQNEAQ. There are 15 residues in the CDR3. CDR3 nucleotides: TGTGCCAGCAGCTTAGAAATGGGGAACTCCTACGAGCAGTACTTC. Residues: CASSLEMGNSYEQYF.

The V call is TRBV5-6, the J call TRBJ2-7; 8 nucleotides agree with TRBD1. CDR1 and CDR2 from the germline V gene are SGHDT and YYEEEE. Germline trimming cut 5 bases from V and 0 bases from J; bases unmatched to any gene: 4. The length of the CDR3 is 14 residues. The CDR3 nucleotides read TGTGCCAGCAGACGGACAGGGACCTCCTACGAGCAGTACTTC. It encodes CASRRTGTSYEQYF.

The gene calls are TRBV27 and TRBJ2-5; D is perhaps TRBD1 (6 bases). V was cut by 8 bases and J by 5 bases, with 21 bases left in between. Germline V CDR1 and CDR2: MNHEY, SMNVEV (reference sequence). The CDR3 contains 15 residues. CDR3 sequence: CASGWGNRVEETQYF. The CDR3 DNA follows: TGTGCCAGCGGTTGGGGGAACAGGGTGGAGGAGACCCAGTACTTC.

V is TRBV11-2 and J is TRBJ2-7; D is tentatively TRBD1 or TRBD2 (6 bases each). Germline CDR1 SGHAT, CDR2 FQNNGV. The germline V and J ends were trimmed by 0 bases and 0 bases, with 15 bases remaining between them. The CDR3 spans 17 residues. The DNA for the CDR3 is TGTGCCAGCAGCTTAGAAGGGGGGCTAGGGAGCTCCTACGAGCAGTACTTC. Residues: CASSLEGGLGSSYEQYF.

J is TRBJ1-4 and V is TRBV28; unclear D gene. V dropped 3 bases and J dropped 4 bases, with 6 bases sitting between them. The CDR3 has 13 amino acids. Germline CDR1 reads MDHEN; CDR2 reads SYDVKM. The chain's CDR3 is CASSFRRNEKLFF. CDR3 DNA sequence: TGTGCCAGCAGTTTTCGGCGTAATGAAAAACTGTTTTTT.

The J gene is TRBJ2-1, the V gene TRBV5-6; no reliable D call. The CDR3 extends over 12 amino acids. The germline V and J ends were trimmed by 0 bases and 9 bases, with 7 bases remaining between them. In germline, CDR1 is SGHDT, CDR2 YYEEEE. The CDR3 nucleotides read TGTGCCAGCAGCTTGGCTAGTTCTGAGCAGTTCTTC. Protein: CASSLASSEQFF.

The chain is built from TRBV5-6 and TRBJ1-2; weak D call: TRBD1 (5 bases). The length of the CDR3 is 15 residues. The V end was cut by 4 bases, the J end by 3 bases, with 16 bases between. The germline V gene encodes CDR1 SGHDT and CDR2 YYEEEE. The CDR3 nucleotides are TGTGCCAGCAGCCTGTTTGGACGGGGGTACTATGGCTACACCTTC. The encoded protein is CASSLFGRGYYGYTF.

The genes are TRBV7-8 and TRBJ2-1; 8 nucleotides match TRBD1. This CDR3 spans 16 amino acids. J was trimmed by 2 bases and V by 5 bases; bases with no gene match: 8. CDR1 is SGHVS, CDR2 FQNEAQ, per germline. CDR3: CASSLAPGQAYNEQFF. The CDR3, as DNA: TGTGCCAGCAGCCTCGCTCCGGGACAGGCCTACAATGAGCAGTTCTTC.

V gene TRBV27 combines with J gene TRBJ2-2; 7 nucleotides match TRBD2. This CDR3 is built from 19 residues. CDR1 and CDR2 from the germline V gene are MNHEY and SMNVEV (reference sequence). V was clipped by 3 bases and J by 2 bases; unmatched bases: 15. The chain's CDR3 is CASSFRSGVAVENTGELFF. CDR3 in DNA: TGTGCCAGCAGTTTTCGGAGCGGGGTAGCGGTCGAAAACACCGGGGAGCTGTTTTTT.